These T cell receptor beta chains were read from a single sample in a study of cytomegalovirus exposure and HLA in healthy donors. Sequencing used immunoSEQ multiplex PCR; TCRdb keeps in-frame clones, though not all of them. Of about 150,000 clones in the sample, 60% to 85% were seen once. Material for sequencing was PBMCs. These receptors came from a woman aged 40 to 49 in good health and CMV-seronegative. Each CDR3 is given with its conserved first and last residue. Each record gives: J gene, V gene, clone size, D gene, CDR3 DNA, CDR3 protein. D genes are given only for firm matches. Clone size appears in some rows only: once, few, many, or a class for an expanded clone.

j_call: TRBJ1-4
v_call: TRBV7-6
clone_size: few
d_call: NA
cdr3_nt: TGTGCCAGCAGCTTCAGGCCCAATGAAAAACTGTTTTTT
cdr3_aa: CASSFRPNEKLFF

j_call: TRBJ2-3
v_call: TRBV28
clone_size: NA
d_call: NA
cdr3_nt: TGTGCCAGCAGTACCCCTTCGGAGGGGTCCACAGATACGCAGTATTTT
cdr3_aa: CASSTPSEGSTDTQYF

j_call: TRBJ1-2
v_call: TRBV5-1
clone_size: NA
d_call: TRBD1
cdr3_nt: TGCGCCAGCAGCATCGGGACAGGGGACTATGGCTACACCTTC
cdr3_aa: CASSIGTGDYGYTF

j_call: TRBJ1-1
v_call: TRBV19
clone_size: few
d_call: NA
cdr3_nt: TGTGCCAGTAGCACCATTGAGGAGAACACTGAAGCTTTCTTT
cdr3_aa: CASSTIEENTEAFF

j_call: TRBJ1-1
v_call: TRBV6-6
clone_size: NA
d_call: NA
cdr3_nt: TGTGCCAGCAGTTACTCGAGTACGGCTGAAGCTTTCTTT
cdr3_aa: CASSYSSTAEAFF

j_call: TRBJ2-1
v_call: TRBV5-6
clone_size: NA
d_call: NA
cdr3_nt: TGTGCCAGCAGCTTGACCGGGATTTGGGAGCAGTTCTTC
cdr3_aa: CASSLTGIWEQFF

j_call: TRBJ1-1
v_call: TRBV2
clone_size: few
d_call: NA
cdr3_nt: TGTGCCAGCAGTCGGGGGGGTTCCAAAGCTTTCTTT
cdr3_aa: CASSRGGSKAFF

j_call: TRBJ1-2
v_call: TRBV30
clone_size: NA
d_call: NA
cdr3_nt: TGTGCCTGGAGTGTATCTGGGGGGAAGGGCTACACCTTC
cdr3_aa: CAWSVSGGKGYTF

j_call: TRBJ1-6
v_call: TRBV5-1
clone_size: NA
d_call: NA
cdr3_nt: TGCGCCAGCAGCCCCACCGGGGGGGGTAATTCACCCCTCCACTTT
cdr3_aa: CASSPTGGGNSPLHF

j_call: TRBJ2-1
v_call: TRBV5-1
clone_size: once
d_call: NA
cdr3_nt: TGCGCCAGCAGCTTGGGCGGGCCGGTGAATGAGCAGTTCTTC
cdr3_aa: CASSLGGPVNEQFF

j_call: TRBJ1-4
v_call: TRBV6-1
clone_size: NA
d_call: NA
cdr3_nt: TGTGCCAGCAGTGAACTGAAGGGGACTAATGAAAAACTGTTTTTT
cdr3_aa: CASSELKGTNEKLFF